This record covers a single T cell receptor (beta chain). Its antigen is as yet unknown. These data originate in a study of beta chain features in type 1 diabetes. Regarding the study as a whole: The study found moderately but significantly shorter TCRB CDR3s in all four CD4+ subsets of Type 1 diabetes patients. Overrepresentation of cells with high TCR expression could result from cDNA sequencing.

The sequenced template was cDNA made from the entire isolated RNA. Naive, central memory and regulatory T cell samples yielded roughly 3.6 million reads on average. Method: immunoSEQ multiplex PCR; TCRdb's copy keeps in-frame clones and lacks some. This table has about 470,000 clones, about 29% appearing once. V lost 6 bases and J lost 4; bases outside the gene matches: 4. Looked up from germline, CDR1 is SNHLY and CDR2 is FYNNEI. The CDR3 has 14 amino acids. The rearrangement joins TRBV2 to TRBJ1-2; 11 nucleotides agree with TRBD1. Material for sequencing was naive CD4+ T cells from blood. This receptor was identified in a young man in good health. CDR3 residues: CASSRGQGAYGYTF. CDR3 DNA sequence: TGTGCCAGCAGCCGAGGACAGGGGGCCTATGGCTACACCTTC.